This T cell receptor (beta chain) was sequenced in a study of OX40 agonist ivuxolimab in advanced cancers. Study in general: Dose-escalation cases comprised hepatocellular carcinoma, melanoma, renal cell or head and neck cancer. Study outcomes and limitations: Clones of CD4+ and CD8+ blood T cells grew by week 6 at doses of 0.1 to 3.0 mg/kg. Some nonresponders additionally presented with little normalized T-cell clonal expansion.

Sequencing was performed with immunoSEQ multiplex PCR; in TCRdb, only in-frame clones are kept and a portion is missing. This table has roughly 60,000 clones, around 88% appearing once. This CDR3 region has 15 residues. The germline gives CDR1 SNHLY, CDR2 FYNNEI. Losses at the gene ends were 6 bases for V and 3 bases for J; bases not matched to a gene: 7. Concerning this clone: The antigen remains undetermined.

This specimen consisted of CD4+ or CD8+ T cells sorted from blood, obtained in a trial of the OX40 agonist ivuxolimab. The receptor's source is an adult with an advanced solid tumor such as melanoma, head and neck, liver or kidney cancer. The J gene is TRBJ2-3, the V gene TRBV2; 9 bases match TRBD2. In nucleotides, the CDR3 is TGTGCCAGCAGCATTTTAGCGGGAGTTACAGATACGCAGTATTTT. Its protein is CASSILAGVTDTQYF.